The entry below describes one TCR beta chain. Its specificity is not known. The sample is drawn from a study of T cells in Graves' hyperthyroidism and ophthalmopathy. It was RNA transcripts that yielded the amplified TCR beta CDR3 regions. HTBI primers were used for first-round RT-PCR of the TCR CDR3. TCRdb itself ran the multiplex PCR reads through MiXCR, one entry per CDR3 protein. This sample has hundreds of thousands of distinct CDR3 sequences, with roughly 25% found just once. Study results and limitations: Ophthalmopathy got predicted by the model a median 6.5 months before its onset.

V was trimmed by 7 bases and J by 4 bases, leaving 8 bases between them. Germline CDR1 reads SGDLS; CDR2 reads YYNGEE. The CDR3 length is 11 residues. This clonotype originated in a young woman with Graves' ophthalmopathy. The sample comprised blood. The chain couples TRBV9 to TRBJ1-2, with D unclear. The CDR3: CASGSIYGYTF. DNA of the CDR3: TGTGCCAGCGGGAGTATCTATGGCTACACCTTC.